The 5 T cell receptor beta chains presented below share a single source sample, sequenced in a study of blood T cells in healthy people across ages. A J-beta primer mix and a sample-barcoded 5' primer were used in a second PCR of roughly 7 to 12 cycles. TCRdb re-analysed the 5' RACE reads in MiXCR, keeping a single row per CDR3 protein. The sample lists about 780,000 distinct CDR3 sequences; 20% to 30% were seen once. This sample was shared with a second study, whose subject was T cells of mothers and their children.

The sample comprised blood. Receptor source: a boy younger than 18 in good health.

Only a few counts were recorded for this clonotype. The rearrangement joins TRBV2 to TRBJ2-5, with D perhaps matching TRBD1 (6 bases). The end of the DNA fits TRBJ2-7 better, so the J call may be wrong. This CDR3 has 13 residues. Germline V lookup: CDR1 SNHLY, CDR2 FYNNEI. The CDR3: CASSPDSNYEQYF. DNA for the CDR3: TGTGCCAGCAGTCCGGACAGCAACTACGAGCAGTACTTC.

This clonotype was counted between two and nine times. The V call is TRBV7-2, the J call TRBJ2-1; TRBD2 is a possible D gene (5 bases). V dropped 3 bases and J dropped 4 bases, with 13 bases sitting between them. Germline V gene lookup returns CDR1 SGHTA and CDR2 FQGNSA. The CDR3 is 15 amino acids. CDR3 region: CASSFMGRGYNEQFF. DNA of the CDR3: TGTGCCAGCAGCTTCATGGGGAGAGGGTACAATGAGCAGTTCTTC.

With respect to this clonotype: A much more abundant neighbour one base away suggests this may be a read error. This sequence joins TRBV3-1 and TRBJ2-4, with D possibly being TRBD2 (6 bases). The CDR3 is 13 amino acids. The germline V and J ends were trimmed by 4 bases and 7 bases, with 11 bases remaining between them. Germline CDR1 is LGHDT and CDR2 is YNNKEL (reference sequence). The CDR3 DNA reads as TGTGCCAGCAGCCCGGGAGAGAGGAACATTCAGTACTTC. Its protein is CASSPGERNIQYF.

The chain links TRBV30 to TRBJ2-3; D call uncertain. This CDR3 has 13 amino acids. Trimming cost V 0 bases and J 3 bases, with 7 bases left between them. CDR1 and CDR2 (germline): GTSNPN, SVGIG (reference sequence). The CDR3 reads CAWSVLGTDTQYF. CDR3 sequence (DNA): TGTGCCTGGAGTGTACTTGGTACAGATACGCAGTATTTT.

This clonotype was seen a handful of times. The V call is TRBV7-9, the J call TRBJ2-1; 10 positions agree with TRBD2. CDR3 length: 15 residues. The V and J ends lost 5 bases and 3 bases, in that order; junction bases with no gene match: 4. Germline V gene lookup returns CDR1 SEHNR and CDR2 FQNEAQ (reference sequence). CDR3: CASSPGTSDYNEQFF. CDR3 DNA: TGTGCCAGCAGCCCCGGGACTAGCGACTACAATGAGCAGTTCTTC.